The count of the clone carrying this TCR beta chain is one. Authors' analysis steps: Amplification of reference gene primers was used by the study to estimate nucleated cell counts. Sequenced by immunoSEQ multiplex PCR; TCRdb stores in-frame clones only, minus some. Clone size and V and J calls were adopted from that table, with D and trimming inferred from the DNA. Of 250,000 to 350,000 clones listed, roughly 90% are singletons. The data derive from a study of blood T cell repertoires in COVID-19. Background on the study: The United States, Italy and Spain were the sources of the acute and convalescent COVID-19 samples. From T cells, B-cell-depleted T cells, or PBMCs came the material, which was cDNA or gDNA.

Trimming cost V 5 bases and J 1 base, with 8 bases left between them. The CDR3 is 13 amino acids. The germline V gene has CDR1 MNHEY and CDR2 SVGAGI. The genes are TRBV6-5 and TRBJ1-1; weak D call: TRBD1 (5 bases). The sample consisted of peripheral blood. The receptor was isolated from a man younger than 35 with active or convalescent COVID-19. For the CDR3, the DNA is TGTGCCAGCAGTCGGGACTGGAACACTGAAGCTTTCTTT. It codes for CASSRDWNTEAFF.